The next 17 T cell receptor beta chains were all read from a single sample in a study of cytomegalovirus exposure and HLA in healthy donors. The method was immunoSEQ multiplex PCR; TCRdb's version includes in-frame clones alone and lacks a portion of them. The repertoire has 60,000 to 75,000 clones, approximately 95% of them found once; the top ten carry 6% to 8.5%. Material for sequencing was PBMCs. The receptors derive from a woman younger than 35 in good health and CMV-seropositive.

V usage is TRBV30 and J usage is TRBJ2-5, with 7 positions matching TRBD1. Germline V gene lookup returns CDR1 GTSNPN and CDR2 SVGIG (reference sequence). V shed 2 bases and J 4 bases; nucleotides not matched to a gene: 10. CDR3 length: 15 residues. In DNA form, the CDR3 reads TGTGCCTGGAGTTTTCAGGGTCACAGGGGAGAGACCCAGTACTTC. Protein: CAWSFQGHRGETQYF.

This chain links TRBV13 with TRBJ1-1, with D unresolved. V lost 2 bases and J 1 base, leaving 2 bases between the germline ends. Germline V lookup: CDR1 PRHDT, CDR2 FYEKMQ (reference sequence). CDR3 length: 12 amino acids. CDR3 nucleotides: TGTGCCAGCAGCTTACAGAACACTGAAGCTTTCTTT. This codes for CASSLQNTEAFF. The whole variable domain, filled in from reference TRBV13 and TRBJ1-1, reads AAGVIQSPRHLIKEKRETATLKCYPIPRHDTVYWYQQGPGQDPQFLISFYEKMQSDKGSIPDRFSAQQFSDYHSELNMSSLELGDSALYFCASSLQNTEAFFGQGTRLTVV.

This chain connects TRBV30 to TRBJ2-3; D unresolved. There are 11 residues in the CDR3. The germline CDR1 and CDR2 sequences are GTSNPN and SVGIG (reference sequence). V lost 4 bases and J lost 3, with 5 bases in between. The CDR3 spells CAWKTTDTQYF. The CDR3, as DNA: TGTGCCTGGAAGACAACAGATACGCAGTATTTT.

The CDR3 bases are TGCGCCAGCAGCTTGGTAGGCAGTACAGGATTAGAGACCCAGTACTTC. It is translated as CASSLVGSTGLETQYF. This chain uses TRBV5-1 with TRBJ2-5; a possible D gene is TRBD1 (5 bases). The germline V and J ends were trimmed by 0 bases and 4 bases, with 16 bases remaining between them. Germline V lookup: CDR1 SGHRS, CDR2 YFSETQ. The CDR3 has 16 residues.

This chain connects TRBV28 to TRBJ2-5; 8 bases map to TRBD1. The germline V gene has CDR1 MDHEN and CDR2 SYDVKM. The CDR3 runs 15 residues. The V segment lost 3 bases and the J segment 5 bases; nucleotides outside the gene matches: 8. The CDR3 spells CASSFWTGKGETQYF. The DNA for the CDR3 is TGTGCCAGCAGTTTTTGGACAGGGAAGGGGGAGACCCAGTACTTC.

J is TRBJ1-1 and V is TRBV28, with D possibly matching TRBD1 (6 bases). V dropped 4 bases and J dropped 7 bases, with 25 bases sitting between them. There are 17 residues in the CDR3. Germline V gene lookup returns CDR1 MDHEN and CDR2 SYDVKM. CDR3 sequence reads: CASSSPAPPQGGGEAFF. CDR3 coding DNA: TGTGCCAGCAGTTCCCCCGCCCCTCCACAAGGGGGGGGTGAAGCTTTCTTT.

The chain couples TRBV15 to TRBJ2-1; D perhaps matches TRBD2 (6 bases). Trimming pared 5 bases from V and 3 bases from J, leaving 11 bases between. The CDR3 spans 14 residues. Germline-derived CDR1 and CDR2 are LNHNV and YYDKDF (reference sequence). The CDR3 loop is CATSGGTHYNEQFF. CDR3 in DNA: TGTGCCACCAGCGGCGGGACCCACTACAATGAGCAGTTCTTC.

CDR3 sequence: CATLPLAGGPDEQFF. The CDR3 nucleotides read TGTGCCACTCTACCTCTAGCGGGAGGACCAGATGAGCAGTTCTTC. The chain links TRBV27 to TRBJ2-1, with TRBD2 matching over 11 bases. CDR1 and CDR2 (germline): MNHEY, SMNVEV (reference sequence). With 10 bases clipped from V and 8 bases from J, the junction kept 13 bases outside the gene matches. CDR3 length: 15 amino acids.

The chain joins TRBV5-6 to TRBJ2-3; D is unresolved. V shed 0 bases and J shed 2 bases, with 7 bases lying between them. The CDR3 totals 14 residues. Per germline, CDR1 SGHDT and CDR2 YYEEEE. CDR3 DNA sequence: TGTGCCAGCAGCTTGGGAGGAAACACAGATACGCAGTATTTT. Its protein product is CASSLGGNTDTQYF. The entire variable domain, with the rest obtained from reference TRBV5-6 and TRBJ2-3, is as follows: DAGVTQSPTHLIKTRGQQVTLRCSPKSGHDTVSWYQQALGQGPQFIFQYYEEEERQRGNFPDRFSGHQFPNYSSELNVNALLLGDSALYLCASSLGGNTDTQYFGPGTRLTVL.

This chain links TRBV29-1 with TRBJ1-3; tentatively, D is TRBD1 (5 bases). Trimming removed 6 bases from V and 0 bases from J, with 12 bases in between. Germline V CDR1 and CDR2: SQVTM, ANQGSEA. CDR3 length equals 14 residues. Here the CDR3 DNA reads TGCAGCGTGGGGAGGGGAGGCTCTGGAAACACCATATATTTT. Amino acids: CSVGRGGSGNTIYF.

The chain has TRBV19 and TRBJ1-2; tentative D call: TRBD1 (6 bases). The V and J ends lost 9 bases and 5 bases respectively, with 16 bases between them. CDR1 is LNHDA, CDR2 SQIVND, per germline (reference sequence). There are 13 residues in the CDR3. The CDR3 nucleotides are TGTGCCAGCACTACAGGGCCCACTTATGGCTACACCTTC. It translates to CASTTGPTYGYTF.

The chain is built from TRBV6-6 and TRBJ1-1, with 7 bases that match TRBD1. This CDR3 spans 15 amino acids. J was trimmed by 0 bases and V by 5 bases; bases with no gene match: 6. The germline CDR1 and CDR2 sequences are MNHNY and SVGAGI (reference sequence). DNA for the CDR3: TGTGCCAGCAGTACCTGGGACAGTTTGAACACTGAAGCTTTCTTT. This codes for CASSTWDSLNTEAFF.

The chain uses TRBV7-9 and TRBJ1-1, with a tentative D call TRBD1 (5 bases). Per the germline V gene, CDR1 is SEHNR and CDR2 is FQNEAQ (reference sequence). Between the trimmed V and J ends, which lost 3 bases and 0 bases, there was a span of 14 bases. This CDR3 is 16 amino acids long. The CDR3 loop reads CASSLARGGMNTEAFF. The DNA of the CDR3 is TGTGCCAGCAGCTTGGCAAGGGGCGGGATGAACACTGAAGCTTTCTTT.

This clone was observed once. This chain uses TRBV2 with TRBJ2-2; 8 bases fit TRBD1. CDR3 length: 18 amino acids. CDR1 is SNHLY, CDR2 FYNNEI, per germline. Trimming took 6 bases from V and 4 from J; bases not matched to a gene: 16. Here the CDR3 reads CASRGDGQGFLFTGELFF. The CDR3 DNA reads as TGTGCCAGCAGGGGGGACGGACAGGGCTTTCTTTTCACCGGGGAGCTGTTTTTT.

This clone is termed medium-sized. The genes are TRBV5-1 and TRBJ2-1; 7 bases are a match to TRBD1. This CDR3 comprises 16 residues. The germline CDR1 and CDR2 sequences are SGHRS and YFSETQ. V lost 2 bases, J lost 3 bases, and 8 bases stayed unmatched. The DNA for the CDR3 is TGCGCCAGCAGCTTAAAGACAGGGTACAACTACAATGAGCAGTTCTTC. It yields the protein CASSLKTGYNYNEQFF.

The chain couples TRBV9 to TRBJ2-1; TRBD2 matches 7 bases. This CDR3 has 15 residues. Looked up from germline, CDR1 is SGDLS and CDR2 is YYNGEE. J lost 10 bases, V lost 0 bases, and 10 bases had no gene match. As DNA, the CDR3 is TGTGCCAGCAGCGTAGGAGGATCGGGGGGTAGCGAGCAGTTCTTC. This gives the protein CASSVGGSGGSEQFF.

This sequence joins TRBV7-3 and TRBJ2-1, with 8 bases that match TRBD2. Germline lookup yields CDR1 SGHTA and CDR2 FQGTGA. The CDR3 is made up of 14 amino acids. V was clipped by 7 bases and J by 5 bases; unmatched bases: 7. This CDR3 reads CASKETSDHNEQFF. CDR3 in DNA: TGTGCCAGCAAGGAGACTAGCGACCACAATGAGCAGTTCTTC. The whole variable domain, filled in from reference TRBV7-3 and TRBJ2-1, reads GAGVSQTPSNKVTEKGKYVELRCDPISGHTALYWYRQSLGQGPEFLIYFQGTGAADDSGLPNDRFFAVRPEGSVSTLKIQRTERGDSAVYLCASKETSDHNEQFFGPGTRLTVL.